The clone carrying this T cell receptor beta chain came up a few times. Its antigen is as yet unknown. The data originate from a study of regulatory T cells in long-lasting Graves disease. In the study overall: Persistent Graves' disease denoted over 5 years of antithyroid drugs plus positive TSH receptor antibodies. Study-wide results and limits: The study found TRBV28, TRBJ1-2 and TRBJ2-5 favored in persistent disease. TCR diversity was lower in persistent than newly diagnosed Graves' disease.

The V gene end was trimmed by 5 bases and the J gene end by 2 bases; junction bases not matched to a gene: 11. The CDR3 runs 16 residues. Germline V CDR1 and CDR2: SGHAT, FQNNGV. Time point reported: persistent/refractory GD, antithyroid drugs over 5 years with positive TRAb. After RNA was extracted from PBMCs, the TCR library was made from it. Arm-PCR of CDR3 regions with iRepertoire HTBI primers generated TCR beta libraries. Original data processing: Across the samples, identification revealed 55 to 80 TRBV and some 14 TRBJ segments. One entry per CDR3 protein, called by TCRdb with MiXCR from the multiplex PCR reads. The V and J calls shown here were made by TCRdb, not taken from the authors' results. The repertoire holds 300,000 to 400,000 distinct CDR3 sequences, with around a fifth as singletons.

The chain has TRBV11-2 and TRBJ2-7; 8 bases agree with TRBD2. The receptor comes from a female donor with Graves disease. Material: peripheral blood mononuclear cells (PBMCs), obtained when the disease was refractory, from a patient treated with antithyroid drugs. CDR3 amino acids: CASSPLRGAATYEQYF. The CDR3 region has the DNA TGTGCCAGCAGCCCCCTGCGGGGGGCGGCAACCTACGAGCAGTACTTC.